This T cell receptor beta chain was recorded in a study of blood T cell repertoires in COVID-19. Study summary: The United States, Italy and Spain supplied acute and convalescent COVID-19 samples. Sample material is recorded as cDNA or gDNA derived from T cells, B-cell-depleted T cells, or PBMCs.

CDR1 LGHNA and CDR2 YNFKEQ come from the germline V gene. CDR3 length equals 18 residues. V lost 0 bases and J lost 4, with 20 bases in between. Sequenced by immunoSEQ multiplex PCR; TCRdb stores in-frame clones only, minus some. The sample contains about 130,000 clones, about 94% of which appear only once. Sample: peripheral blood. The rearrangement links TRBV4-2 to TRBJ2-3; maybe TRBD2 (6 bases). This TCR was recovered from a man aged 45-65 years with COVID-19, enrolled during active disease. For the CDR3, the DNA is TGTGCCAGCAGCCAAGAGGATCGGGTAGCGGAGGTGGCAGATACGCAGTATTTT. Amino acid sequence: CASSQEDRVAEVADTQYF.